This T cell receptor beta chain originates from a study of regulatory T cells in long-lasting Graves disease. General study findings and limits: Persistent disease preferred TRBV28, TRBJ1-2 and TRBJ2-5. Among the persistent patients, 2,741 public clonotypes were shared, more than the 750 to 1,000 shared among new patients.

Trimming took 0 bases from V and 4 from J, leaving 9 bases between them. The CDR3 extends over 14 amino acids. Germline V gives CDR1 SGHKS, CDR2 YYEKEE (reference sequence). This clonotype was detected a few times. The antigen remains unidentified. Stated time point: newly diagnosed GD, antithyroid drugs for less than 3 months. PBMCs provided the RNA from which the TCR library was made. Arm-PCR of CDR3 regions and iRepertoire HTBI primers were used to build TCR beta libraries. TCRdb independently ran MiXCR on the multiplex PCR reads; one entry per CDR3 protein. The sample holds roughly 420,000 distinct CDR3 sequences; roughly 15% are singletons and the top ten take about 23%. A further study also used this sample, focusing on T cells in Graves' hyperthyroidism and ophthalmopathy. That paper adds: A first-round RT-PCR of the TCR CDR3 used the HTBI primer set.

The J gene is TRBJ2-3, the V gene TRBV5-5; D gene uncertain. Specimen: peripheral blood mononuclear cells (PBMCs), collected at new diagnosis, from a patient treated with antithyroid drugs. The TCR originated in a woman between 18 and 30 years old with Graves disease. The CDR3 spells CASSLVERADTQYF. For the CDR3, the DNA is TGTGCCAGCAGCTTGGTCGAGAGAGCAGATACGCAGTATTTT.